This T cell receptor (beta chain) was found in a study of T-cell reconstitution after alpha-beta-depleted transplantation in children (dated by TCRdb to 2016 to 2017). With regard to the full study: Using TCR repertoire profiling, the study followed T-cell immune reconstitution in a quantitative way in children after TCRalphabeta/CD19-depleted allogeneic hematopoietic cell transplantation. General findings and caveats noted by the study authors: In some patients, the high TCRbeta diversity seen at day 60 was put down to recipient T cells and intrathymic progenitors that had survived conditioning. Hyperexpanded clone frequencies declined over subsequent months; after one year, T-cell counts and TCRbeta diversity were mostly attributed to newly produced T cells. Apparently early alphabetaT-cell count recovery about two months after transplant reportedly relied on only several hundred rapidly expanded clones derived from non-depleted graft cells.

What the treatment or condition label conveys for this sample: allogeneic hematopoietic cell transplantation with graft depleted of TCRalphabeta T cells and CD19 B cells. The transplant recipients were children given TCRalphabeta/CD19-depleted allogeneic hematopoietic cell grafts. Concerning this clonotype itself: What this receptor recognizes is not known. Base qualities are not recorded, but no much larger clone differs from it by a single base.

V lost 4 bases and J lost 3 bases; the stretch between them is 13 bases long. Taken from cysteine to phenylalanine, the CDR3 has 15 residues. CDR3 DNA only is kept here, 45 bases in frame from base 1. For CDR1 and CDR2, the germline V gene lists SGHTA and FQGNSA. The library was obtained by PCR. Sequencing instrument: Illumina HiSeq 2500. TCR libraries were prepared with molecular barcoding, using unique molecular identifiers to normalize TCRbeta repertoire quantification. The public sequencing data were trimmed at Q25 with fastp and processed into clonotypes with MiXCR by TCRdb, which kept only in-frame beta chains. One record per CDR3 amino acid sequence lists the most common genes and DNA. Recorded for this sample are 200,000 or so distinct CDR3 sequences; around 7% of them occurred a single time. Clones ranked in the top ten supply more than 5.5% of the sample.

The receptor chain draws on TRBV7-2 and TRBJ2-1; 6 matching bases give a weak D call of TRBD1. This TCR came from a boy aged 2 to 10 with acute lymphoblastic leukemia, due to receive a stem cell transplant. Here the sequenced sample was PBMCs, taken before TCRalphabeta/CD19-depleted stem cell transplant. The DNA reads as follows: TGTGCCAGCAGCTCTTGGGTAGGGGGCTACAATGAGCAGTTCTTC. Its protein product is CASSSWVGGYNEQFF.